This TCR beta chain was captured by sequencing in a study of tumor-infiltrating lymphocytes in primary liver carcinoma. Study overall: Each participant had primary liver carcinoma, and surgical resection was the treatment.

In this sample, this clonotype turned up many times. Trimming took off 0 bases at V and 6 bases at J, with 12 bases between the two ends. The CDR3 is 15 residues long. The germline V gene encodes CDR1 MNHNY and CDR2 SVGAGI (reference sequence). In addition to blood RNA drawn from unsorted whole blood, germline DNA was extracted. TCR beta cDNA came from approximately 490 ng total RNA, primed with a constant-region primer. Researchers made the TCR beta libraries by running three nested multiplex PCR rounds with slightly modified ARM-PCR. Each of the first two PCR rounds ran roughly 9 cycles with TRBV1-TRBV30 forward and C-beta reverse primers. MiXCR was run by TCRdb on the multiplex PCR reads, yielding one entry per CDR3 protein. The repertoire consists of fewer than 350,000 distinct CDR3 sequences, with roughly two thirds occurring once and the leading ten covering 5.5% to 8%.

The receptor's source is a middle-aged man with primary liver carcinoma and hepatitis B virus infection. This chain links TRBV6-6 with TRBJ1-5, with D possibly being TRBD1 (6 bases). The sequencing input was peripheral blood. CDR3 sequence reads: CASSYSSSRGQPQHF. CDR3 DNA sequence: TGTGCCAGCAGTTACTCATCGAGCAGGGGTCAGCCCCAGCATTTT.